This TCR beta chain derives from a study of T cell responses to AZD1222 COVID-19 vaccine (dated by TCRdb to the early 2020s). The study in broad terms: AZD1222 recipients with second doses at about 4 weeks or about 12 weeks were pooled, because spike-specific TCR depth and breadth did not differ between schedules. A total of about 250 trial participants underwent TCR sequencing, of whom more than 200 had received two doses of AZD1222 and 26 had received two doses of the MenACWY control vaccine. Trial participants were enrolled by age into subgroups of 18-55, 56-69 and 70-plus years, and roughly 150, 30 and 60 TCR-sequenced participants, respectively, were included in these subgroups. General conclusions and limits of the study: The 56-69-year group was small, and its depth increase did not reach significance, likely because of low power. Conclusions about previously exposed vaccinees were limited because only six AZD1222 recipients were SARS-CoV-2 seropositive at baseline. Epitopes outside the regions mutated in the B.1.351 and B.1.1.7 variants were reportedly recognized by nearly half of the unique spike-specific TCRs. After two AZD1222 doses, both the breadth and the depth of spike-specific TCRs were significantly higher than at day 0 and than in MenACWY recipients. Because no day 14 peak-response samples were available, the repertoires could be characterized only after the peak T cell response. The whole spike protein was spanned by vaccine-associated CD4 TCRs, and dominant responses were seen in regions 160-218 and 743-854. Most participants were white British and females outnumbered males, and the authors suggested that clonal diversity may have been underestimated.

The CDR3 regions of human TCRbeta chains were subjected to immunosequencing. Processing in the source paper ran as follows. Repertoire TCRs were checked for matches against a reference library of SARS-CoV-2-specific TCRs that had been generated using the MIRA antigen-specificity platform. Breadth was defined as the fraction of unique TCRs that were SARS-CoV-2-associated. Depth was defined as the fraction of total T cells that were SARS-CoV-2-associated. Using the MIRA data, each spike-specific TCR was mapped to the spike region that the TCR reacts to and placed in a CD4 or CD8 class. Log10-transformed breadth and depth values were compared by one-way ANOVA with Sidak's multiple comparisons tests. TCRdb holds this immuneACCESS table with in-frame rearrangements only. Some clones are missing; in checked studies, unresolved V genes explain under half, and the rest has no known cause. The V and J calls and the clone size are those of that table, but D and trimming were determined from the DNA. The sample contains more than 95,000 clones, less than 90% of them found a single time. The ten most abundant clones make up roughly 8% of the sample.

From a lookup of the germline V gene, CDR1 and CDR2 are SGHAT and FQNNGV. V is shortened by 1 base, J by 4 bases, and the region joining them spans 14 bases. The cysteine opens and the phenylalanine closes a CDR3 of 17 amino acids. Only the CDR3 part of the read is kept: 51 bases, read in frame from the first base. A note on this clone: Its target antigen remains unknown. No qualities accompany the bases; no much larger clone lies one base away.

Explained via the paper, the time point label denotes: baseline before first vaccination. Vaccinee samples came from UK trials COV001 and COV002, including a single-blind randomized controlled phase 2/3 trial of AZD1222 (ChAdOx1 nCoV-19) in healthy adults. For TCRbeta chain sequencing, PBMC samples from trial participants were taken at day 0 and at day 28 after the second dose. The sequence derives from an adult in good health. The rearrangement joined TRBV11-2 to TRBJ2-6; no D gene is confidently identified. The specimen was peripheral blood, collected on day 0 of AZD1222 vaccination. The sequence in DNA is TGTGCCAGCAGCTTAGGGGGTCGAGGAACAGGGGCCAACGTCCTGACTTTC. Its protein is CASSLGGRGTGANVLTF. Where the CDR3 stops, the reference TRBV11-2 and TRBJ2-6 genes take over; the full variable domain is EAGVAQSPRYKIIEKRQSVAFWCNPISGHATLYWYQQILGQGPKLLIQFQNNGVVDDSQLPKDRFSAERLKGVDSTLKIQPAKLEDSAVYLCASSLGGRGTGANVLTFGAGSRLTVL.